What follows are 24 T cell receptor beta chains derived from one specimen sequenced in a study of blood T cells in healthy people across ages. For the second PCR, which ran for roughly 6 to 11 cycles, a sample-barcoded 5' primer and a J-beta primer mix were used. TCRdb reprocessed the 5' RACE reads via MiXCR and lists one record per CDR3 protein. The data hold approximately 800,000 distinct CDR3 sequences, with around 62% observed a single time. Material for sequencing was blood. These receptor sequences come from a man younger than 40 in good health.

V gene TRBV3-1 combines with J gene TRBJ1-1; D is undetermined. The CDR3 loop spans 14 amino acids. V was pared by 3 bases and J by 1 base, with 9 bases between. Germline-derived CDR1 and CDR2 are LGHDT and YNNKEL (reference sequence). The DNA for the CDR3 is TGTGCCAGCAGCCACACGGTCAAGAACACTGAAGCTTTCTTT. Translation: CASSHTVKNTEAFF.

The V call is TRBV7-8, the J call TRBJ2-3; 9 bases fit TRBD2. Germline trimming cut 2 bases from V and 2 bases from J; bases unmatched to any gene: 5. From germline, CDR1 is SGHVS and CDR2 FQNEAQ. CDR3 size: 16 residues. The chain's CDR3 is CASSLLAGGYTDTQYF. DNA of the CDR3: TGTGCCAGCAGCTTACTGGCGGGGGGGTACACAGATACGCAGTATTTT.

V is TRBV28 and J is TRBJ2-7; D gene ambiguous. The V end was cut by 1 base, the J end by 4 bases, with 11 bases between. The germline gives CDR1 MDHEN, CDR2 SYDVKM. This CDR3 contains 14 residues. The CDR3 spells CASSLLSERYEQYF. CDR3 coding DNA: TGTGCCAGCAGTTTATTATCGGAGAGGTACGAGCAGTACTTC.

The chain carries TRBV4-3 and TRBJ2-7; 7 bases are a match to TRBD1. The DNA end is a closer match to TRBJ2-5, so the J assignment may be wrong. Germline loops: CDR1 LGHNA, CDR2 YSLEER. The CDR3 runs 14 residues. The CDR3 sequence is CASSQAGGTGTQYF. CDR3 coding DNA: TGCGCCAGCAGCCAAGCAGGGGGTACTGGGACCCAGTACTTC.

J is TRBJ1-6 and V is TRBV12-3 or TRBV12-4; TRBD1 agrees at 7 bases. Unmatched junction bases numbered 3, after V lost 5 bases and J lost 5 bases. The CDR3 sequence is 14 residues long. As DNA, the CDR3 is TGTGCCAGCAGTCCGACAGGGAATAATTCACCCCTCCACTTT. It translates to CASSPTGNNSPLHF.

This clonotype was seen a handful of times. J is TRBJ1-2 and V is TRBV4-2; 8 nucleotides line up with TRBD1. The CDR3 runs 17 residues. Germline V gives CDR1 LGHNA, CDR2 YNFKEQ. V gave up 3 bases and J gave up 1 base; unmatched junction bases: 10. Here the CDR3 reads CASSQQPRGLHNYGYTF. As DNA, the CDR3 is TGTGCCAGCAGCCAGCAACCCAGGGGGCTCCATAACTATGGCTACACCTTC.

This clonotype turned up a few times. The J gene is TRBJ2-5, the V gene TRBV3-1, with D tentatively TRBD2 (6 bases). The CDR3 consists of 13 residues. Germline-derived CDR1 and CDR2 are LGHDT and YNNKEL (reference sequence). The V end was cut by 2 bases, the J end by 11 bases, with 15 bases between. CDR3 residues: CASSQTEGWEQYF. Written as DNA, the CDR3 is TGTGCCAGCAGCCAAACGGAGGGATGGGAGCAGTACTTC.

This clonotype has only one observation. This chain links TRBV6-5 with TRBJ2-1, with TRBD2 matching over 9 bases. The V segment lost 5 bases and the J segment 8 bases; nucleotides outside the gene matches: 10. This CDR3 contains 15 residues. From germline, CDR1 is MNHEY and CDR2 SVGAGI. CDR3 sequence reads: CASSTIAGAGYEQFF. In DNA, the CDR3 is TGTGCCAGCAGTACCATAGCGGGGGCCGGGTATGAGCAGTTCTTC.

The rearrangement uses TRBV7-6 and TRBJ2-7, with TRBD1 matching over 7 bases. V gave up 6 bases and J gave up 0 bases; unmatched junction bases: 8. Germline assignment: CDR1 SGHVS and CDR2 FNYEAQ. This CDR3 comprises 15 residues. CDR3 bases: TGTGCCAGCAGGGGGGACAGCCAAAACTCCTACGAGCAGTACTTC. Protein product: CASRGDSQNSYEQYF.

This chain uses TRBV7-3 with TRBJ2-7; 10 nucleotides agree with TRBD1. CDR3 length: 15 residues. Losses at the gene ends were 1 base for V and 6 bases for J; bases not matched to a gene: 6. The germline gives CDR1 SGHTA, CDR2 FQGTGA. The CDR3 bases are TGTGCCAGCAGCTTAATGGGACAGGGGACCTCCGAGCAGTACTTC. Protein sequence: CASSLMGQGTSEQYF.

The sample holds a few counts of this clonotype. The chain combines TRBV12-3 or TRBV12-4 with TRBJ2-1; D gene uncertain. Trimming pared 8 bases from V and 9 bases from J, leaving 17 bases between. This CDR3 has 13 amino acids. The CDR3 DNA reads as TGTGCCAGCCGACTTCAAACGGATCTTGAGCAGTTCTTC. This encodes CASRLQTDLEQFF.

This clonotype was seen a few times. This sequence joins TRBV20-1 and TRBJ2-1; 7 nucleotides align to TRBD1. The CDR3 length is 15 residues. With V trimmed by 0 bases and J by 2 bases, 4 bases remained unmatched. CDR1 DFQATT and CDR2 SNEGSKA come from the germline V gene (reference sequence). The CDR3 region is CSARDAQGAYNEQFF. In nucleotides, the CDR3 is TGCAGTGCTAGAGATGCCCAGGGGGCCTACAATGAGCAGTTCTTC.

There are a few counts of this clonotype. The CDR3 here is CSVPGQGTVYEQYF. The CDR3 DNA reads as TGCAGCGTGCCAGGACAGGGGACTGTCTACGAGCAGTACTTC. The rearrangement joins TRBV29-1 to TRBJ2-7; TRBD1 matches at 9 bases. V gave up 6 bases and J gave up 3 bases; unmatched junction bases: 9. Germline assignment: CDR1 SQVTM and CDR2 ANQGSEA. The CDR3 totals 14 residues.

V usage is TRBV3-1 and J usage is TRBJ1-4; no clear D. V was clipped by 4 bases and J by 8 bases, with 17 bases between them. The germline CDR1 and CDR2 sequences are LGHDT and YNNKEL (reference sequence). The CDR3 has 15 amino acids. As DNA, the CDR3 is TGTGCCAGCAGCCCCCGGACGGCTCGATCCGAAAAACTGTTTTTT. Translated, it gives CASSPRTARSEKLFF.

This clonotype was recorded a few times. The chain carries TRBV9 and TRBJ2-5; weak D call: TRBD1 (7 bases). CDR1 is SGDLS, CDR2 YYNGEE, per germline. There are 12 residues in the CDR3. V gave up 10 bases and J gave up 3 bases, with 13 bases separating them. This CDR3 reads CAGQGGEETQYF. Here the CDR3 DNA reads TGTGCCGGCCAGGGGGGAGAAGAGACCCAGTACTTC.

This clonotype appeared a single time. The rearrangement joins TRBV18 to TRBJ2-2; 12 bases align to TRBD1. Germline values: CDR1 KGHSH, CDR2 LQKENI. The trim removed 5 bases at V and 5 bases at J, leaving 6 bases unmatched. The CDR3 contains 16 residues. This CDR3 is CASSSPGQGATGELFF. The CDR3, as DNA: TGTGCCAGCTCATCTCCGGGACAGGGGGCGACCGGGGAGCTGTTTTTT.

This clonotype was observed a handful of times. The V call is TRBV7-9, the J call TRBJ2-1; D remains ambiguous. Trimming pared 4 bases from V and 5 bases from J, leaving 9 bases between. This CDR3 is 13 amino acids long. Germline values: CDR1 SEHNR, CDR2 FQNEAQ (reference sequence). The CDR3 DNA is TGTGCCAGCAGCTCCCAGGCCGACAATGAGCAGTTCTTC. Residues: CASSSQADNEQFF.

This clonotype was detected only once. The chain uses TRBV25-1 and TRBJ2-2; TRBD2 aligns across 8 bases. The CDR3 is made up of 15 amino acids. V was pared by 10 bases and J by 4 bases, with 11 bases of the junction left unmatched. Germline assignment: CDR1 MGHDK and CDR2 SYGVNS. CDR3: CATRGGRRSTGELFF. CDR3 bases: TGTGCCACCCGGGGGGGCCGACGGAGCACCGGGGAGCTGTTTTTT.

V and J are TRBV9 and TRBJ2-1; 9 bases fit TRBD1. Looked up from germline, CDR1 is SGDLS and CDR2 is YYNGEE. CDR3 length: 15 amino acids. The junction had 7 bases not matched to a gene; V was cut back by 1 base and J by 8 bases. The CDR3 is CASSVPGQGTYEQFF. Written as DNA, the CDR3 is TGTGCCAGCAGCGTACCGGGACAGGGTACCTATGAGCAGTTCTTC.

The V call is TRBV3-1, the J call TRBJ1-2, with TRBD1 matching 10 bases. The germline V gene encodes CDR1 LGHDT and CDR2 YNNKEL (reference sequence). The CDR3 has 15 residues. The J segment lost 5 bases and the V segment lost 4 bases, leaving 7 bases of the junction unmatched. The CDR3 sequence is CASSPLGQGLYGYTF. The CDR3 DNA is TGTGCCAGCAGCCCACTGGGACAGGGGTTATATGGCTACACCTTC.

This clonotype was picked up a small number of times. The V gene is TRBV15, the J gene TRBJ2-5; D gene ambiguous. This CDR3 has 15 amino acids. The ends were cut back, 0 bases at V and 1 base at J, with 9 bases in the middle. Looked up from germline, CDR1 is LNHNV and CDR2 is YYDKDF (reference sequence). The CDR3 coding sequence is TGTGCCACCAGCAGAGATCGAATGTCCCAAGAGACCCAGTACTTC. Protein sequence: CATSRDRMSQETQYF.

The chain joins TRBV20-1 to TRBJ1-2; D remains unclear. The CDR3 runs to 13 residues. Trimming cost V 0 bases and J 4 bases, with 9 bases left between them. Germline V gives CDR1 DFQATT, CDR2 SNEGSKA (reference sequence). CDR3: CSARESVLYGYTF. The CDR3, as DNA: TGCAGTGCTAGAGAATCGGTACTCTATGGCTACACCTTC.

V gene TRBV7-2 combines with J gene TRBJ2-1; 7 positions agree with TRBD1. The CDR3 sequence is 14 residues long. The V gene's germline CDR1 is SGHTA and CDR2 FQGNSA. Unmatched junction bases numbered 7, after V lost 7 bases and J lost 4 bases. Written as DNA, the CDR3 is TGTGCCAGCAACCCGCGACAGGGATACAATGAGCAGTTCTTC. As protein: CASNPRQGYNEQFF.

About this clonotype itself: Germline and junction disagree at one end, which may indicate a read error. The chain is built from TRBV7-9 and TRBJ1-1, with D perhaps TRBD1 (6 bases). This CDR3 has 14 amino acids. The V gene's germline CDR1 is SEHNR and CDR2 FQNEAQ (reference sequence). This CDR3 reads CASSLGQENTVAFF. The CDR3 region has the DNA TGTGCCAGCAGCTTAGGACAGGAGAACACTGTAGCTTTCTTT.